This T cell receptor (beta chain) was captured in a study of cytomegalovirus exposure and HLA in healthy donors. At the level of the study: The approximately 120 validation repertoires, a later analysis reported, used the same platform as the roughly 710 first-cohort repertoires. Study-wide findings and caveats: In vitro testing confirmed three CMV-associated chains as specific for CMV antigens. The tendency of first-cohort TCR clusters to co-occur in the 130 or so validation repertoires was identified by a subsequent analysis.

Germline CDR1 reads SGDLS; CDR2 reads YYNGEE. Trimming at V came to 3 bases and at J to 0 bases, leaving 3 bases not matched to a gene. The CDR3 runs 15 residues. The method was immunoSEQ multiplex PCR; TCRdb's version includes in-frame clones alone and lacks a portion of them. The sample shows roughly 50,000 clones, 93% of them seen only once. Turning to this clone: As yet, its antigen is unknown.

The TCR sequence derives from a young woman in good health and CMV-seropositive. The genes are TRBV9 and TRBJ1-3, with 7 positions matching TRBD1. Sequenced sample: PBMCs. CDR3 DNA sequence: TGTGCCAGCAGCGCTTCAGGGGGCTCTGGAAACACCATATATTTT. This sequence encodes CASSASGGSGNTIYF.